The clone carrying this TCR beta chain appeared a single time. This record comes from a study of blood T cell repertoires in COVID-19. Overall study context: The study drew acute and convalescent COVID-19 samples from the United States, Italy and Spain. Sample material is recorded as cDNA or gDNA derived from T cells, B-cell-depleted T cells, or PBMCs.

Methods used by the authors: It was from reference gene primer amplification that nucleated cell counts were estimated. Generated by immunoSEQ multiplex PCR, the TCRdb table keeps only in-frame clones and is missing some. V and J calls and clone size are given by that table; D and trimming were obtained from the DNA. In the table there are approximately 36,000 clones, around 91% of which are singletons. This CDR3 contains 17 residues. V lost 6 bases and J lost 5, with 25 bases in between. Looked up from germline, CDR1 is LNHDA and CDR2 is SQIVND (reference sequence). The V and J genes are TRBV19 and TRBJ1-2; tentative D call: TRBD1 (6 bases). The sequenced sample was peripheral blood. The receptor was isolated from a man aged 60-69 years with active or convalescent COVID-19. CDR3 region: CASRASQGFGLKYGYTF. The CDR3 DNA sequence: TGTGCCAGTAGGGCCTCACAGGGTTTCGGTTTAAAGTATGGCTACACCTTC. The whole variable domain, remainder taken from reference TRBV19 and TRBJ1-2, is DGGITQSPKYLFRKEGQNVTLSCEQNLNHDAMYWYRQDPGQGLRLIYYSQIVNDFQKGDIAEGYSVSREKKESFPLTVTSAQKNPTAFYLCASRASQGFGLKYGYTFGSGTRLTVV.